Detailed here is one TCR beta chain. The antigen remains unidentified. This sample was taken from a study of shared clonotypes between healthy human individuals. As defined, naive CD8 cells were CD45RO-negative and positively selected for CCR7, with terminally differentiated effector memory CD45RA+ cells excluded. Broader study findings: The generation probabilities recorded for non-shared clonotypes fell below those of clonotypes shared by all four donors. Large depth notwithstanding, sorted-subset sequencing proved incomplete by rarefaction. In this cohort, only blood was sampled, and tissue repertoires likely differ.

This CDR3 contains 15 residues. Germline CDR1 is SGHNT and CDR2 is YYREEE (reference sequence). V was pared by 1 base and J by 6 bases, with 5 bases of the junction left unmatched. This table comes from immunoSEQ multiplex PCR, and its TCRdb copy is limited to in-frame clones, with some not included. This table holds about 820,000 clones, roughly 92% found once. The rearrangement links TRBV5-4 to TRBJ2-1, with 9 bases matching TRBD1. The receptor's source is a man aged 25 to 40 in good health. Sequenced sample: naive CD8+ T cells sorted from blood. The CDR3 nucleotides are TGTGCCAGCAGCTTGTGGGACAGGGAATCCAATGAGCAGTTCTTC. Translated, it gives CASSLWDRESNEQFF.